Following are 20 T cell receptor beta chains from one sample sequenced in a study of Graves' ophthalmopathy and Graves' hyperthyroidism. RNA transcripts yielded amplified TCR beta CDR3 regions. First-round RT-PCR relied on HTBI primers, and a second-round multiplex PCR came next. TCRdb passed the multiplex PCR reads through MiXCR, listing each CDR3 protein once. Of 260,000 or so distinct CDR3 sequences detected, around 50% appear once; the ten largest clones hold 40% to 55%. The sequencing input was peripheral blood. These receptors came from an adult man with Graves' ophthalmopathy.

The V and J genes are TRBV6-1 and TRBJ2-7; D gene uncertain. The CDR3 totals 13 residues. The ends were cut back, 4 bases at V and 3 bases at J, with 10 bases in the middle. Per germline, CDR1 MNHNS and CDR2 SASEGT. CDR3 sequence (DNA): TGTGCCAGCAGTGGAGACCGCCACTACGAGCAGTACTTC. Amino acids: CASSGDRHYEQYF.

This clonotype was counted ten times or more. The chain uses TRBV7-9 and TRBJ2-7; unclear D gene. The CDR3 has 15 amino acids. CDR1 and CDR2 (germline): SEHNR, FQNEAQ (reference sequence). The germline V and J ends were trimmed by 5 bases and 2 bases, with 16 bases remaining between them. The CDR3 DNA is TGTGCCAGCAGCCACCAGGCGTTGCTCCCCTACGAGCAGTACTTC. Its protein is CASSHQALLPYEQYF.

The CDR3 DNA is TGCAGTGCTAGAGCTGAGGGTTTATCCAGCCGCTACACCTTC. It yields the protein CSARAEGLSSRYTF. J is TRBJ1-2 and V is TRBV20-1; D is undetermined. The CDR3 spans 14 residues. V shed 1 base and J shed 9 bases, with 18 bases lying between them. CDR1 and CDR2 (germline): DFQATT, SNEGSKA (reference sequence).

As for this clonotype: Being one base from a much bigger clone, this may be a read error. CDR3 sequence (DNA): TGCAGTGCTAGTGCGAGCGGGCCTGGCCAGCCCCAGCATTTT. This sequence encodes CSASASGPGQPQHF. The chain carries TRBV20-1 and TRBJ1-5; D not certain. Trimming stripped 3 bases from V and 7 bases from J, with 16 bases between. Germline loops: CDR1 DFQATT, CDR2 SNEGSKA (reference sequence). This CDR3 region has 14 residues.

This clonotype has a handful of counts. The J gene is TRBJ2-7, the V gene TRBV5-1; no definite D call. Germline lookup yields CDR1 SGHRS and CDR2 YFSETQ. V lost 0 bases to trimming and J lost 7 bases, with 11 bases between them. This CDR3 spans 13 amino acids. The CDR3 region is CASSLAQDVEQYF. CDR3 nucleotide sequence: TGCGCCAGCAGCTTGGCGCAGGACGTGGAGCAGTACTTC.

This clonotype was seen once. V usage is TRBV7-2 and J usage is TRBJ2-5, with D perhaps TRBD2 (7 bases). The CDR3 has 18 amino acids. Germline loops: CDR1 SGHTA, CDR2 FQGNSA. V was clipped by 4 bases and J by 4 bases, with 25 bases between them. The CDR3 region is CASSCAPGEGGGGETQYF. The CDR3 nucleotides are TGTGCCAGCAGCTGTGCCCCGGGTGAGGGGGGCGGGGGAGAGACCCAGTACTTC. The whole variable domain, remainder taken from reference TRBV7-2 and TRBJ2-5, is GAGVSQSPSNKVTEKGKDVELRCDPISGHTALYWYRQSLGQGLEFLIYFQGNSAPDKSGLPSDRFSAERTGGSVSTLTIQRTQQEDSAVYLCASSCAPGEGGGGETQYFGPGTRLLVL.

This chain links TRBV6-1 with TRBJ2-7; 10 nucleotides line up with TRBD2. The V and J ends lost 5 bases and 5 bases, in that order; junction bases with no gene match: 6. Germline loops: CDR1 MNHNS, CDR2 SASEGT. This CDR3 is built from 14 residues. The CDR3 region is CASSRQREGHEQYF. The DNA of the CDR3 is TGTGCCAGCAGTCGCCAGCGGGAGGGTCACGAGCAGTACTTC.

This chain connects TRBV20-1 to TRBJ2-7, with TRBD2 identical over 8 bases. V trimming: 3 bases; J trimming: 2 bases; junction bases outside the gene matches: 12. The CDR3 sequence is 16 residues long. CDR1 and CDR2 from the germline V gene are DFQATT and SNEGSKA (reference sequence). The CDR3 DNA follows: TGCAGTGCTAGCGACCGCCTAGTACTAGCGGCCTACGAGCAGTACTTC. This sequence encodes CSASDRLVLAAYEQYF.

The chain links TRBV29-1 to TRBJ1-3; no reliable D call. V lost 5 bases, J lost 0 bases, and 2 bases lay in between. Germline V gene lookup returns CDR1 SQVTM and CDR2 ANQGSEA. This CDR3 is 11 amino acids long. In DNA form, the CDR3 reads TGCAGCGTTAACTCTGGAAACACCATATATTTT. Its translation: CSVNSGNTIYF.

CDR3 DNA: TGCAGCGTTGATTTGTCAGGGTCCCACGAGCAGTACTTC. Translating it yields CSVDLSGSHEQYF. This rearrangement joins TRBV29-1 to TRBJ2-7; D might be TRBD1 (5 bases). The CDR3 loop spans 13 amino acids. Germline-derived CDR1 and CDR2 are SQVTM and ANQGSEA. Trimming removed 3 bases from V and 5 bases from J, with 14 bases in between.

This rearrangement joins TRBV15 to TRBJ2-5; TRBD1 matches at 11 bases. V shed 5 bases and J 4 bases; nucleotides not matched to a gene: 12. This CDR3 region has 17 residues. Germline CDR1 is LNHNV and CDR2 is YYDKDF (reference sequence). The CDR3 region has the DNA TGTGCCACCAGCCGTACGGGGGACAGGGGGATCGGAGAGACCCAGTACTTC. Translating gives CATSRTGDRGIGETQYF.

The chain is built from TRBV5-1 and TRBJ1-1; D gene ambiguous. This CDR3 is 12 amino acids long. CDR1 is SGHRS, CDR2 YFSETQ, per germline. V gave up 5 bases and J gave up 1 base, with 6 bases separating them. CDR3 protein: CASSQQNTEAFF. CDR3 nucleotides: TGCGCCAGCAGTCAACAGAACACTGAAGCTTTCTTT.

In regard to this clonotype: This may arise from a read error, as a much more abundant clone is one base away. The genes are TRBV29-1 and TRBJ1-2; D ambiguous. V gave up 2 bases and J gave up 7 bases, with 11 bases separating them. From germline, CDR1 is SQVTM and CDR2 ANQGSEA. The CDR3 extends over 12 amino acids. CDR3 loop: CSVETLEGGYTF. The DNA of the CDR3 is TGCAGCGTTGAAACGTTAGAAGGTGGCTACACCTTC.

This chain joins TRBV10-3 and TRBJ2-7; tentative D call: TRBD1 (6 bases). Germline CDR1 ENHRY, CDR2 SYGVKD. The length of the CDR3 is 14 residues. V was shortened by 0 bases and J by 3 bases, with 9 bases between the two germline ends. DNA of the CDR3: TGTGCCATCAGTGAGTCGGGGGCGGGCTACGAGCAGTACTTC. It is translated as CAISESGAGYEQYF.

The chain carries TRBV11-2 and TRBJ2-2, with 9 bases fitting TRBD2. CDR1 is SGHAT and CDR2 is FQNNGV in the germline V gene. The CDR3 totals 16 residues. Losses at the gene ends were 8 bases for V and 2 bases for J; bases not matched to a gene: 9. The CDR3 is CASCSLTSGNTGELFF. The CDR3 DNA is TGTGCCAGCTGTTCACTGACTAGCGGTAACACCGGGGAGCTGTTTTTT.

The CDR3 spells CATRRTGEETQYF. CDR3 bases: TGTGCCACCAGGAGGACAGGGGAAGAGACCCAGTACTTC. The rearrangement uses TRBV24-1 and TRBJ2-5; 9 positions match TRBD1. V lost 7 bases and J lost 3; bases outside the gene matches: 2. Germline loops: CDR1 KGHDR, CDR2 SFDVKD. The CDR3 length is 13 residues.

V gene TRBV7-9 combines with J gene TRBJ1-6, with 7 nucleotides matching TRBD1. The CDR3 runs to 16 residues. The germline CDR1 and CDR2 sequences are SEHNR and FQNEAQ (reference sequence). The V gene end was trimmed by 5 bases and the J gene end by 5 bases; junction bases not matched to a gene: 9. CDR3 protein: CASSPGRGQDNSPLHF. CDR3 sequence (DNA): TGTGCCAGCAGCCCCGGCCGAGGACAGGATAATTCACCCCTCCACTTT.

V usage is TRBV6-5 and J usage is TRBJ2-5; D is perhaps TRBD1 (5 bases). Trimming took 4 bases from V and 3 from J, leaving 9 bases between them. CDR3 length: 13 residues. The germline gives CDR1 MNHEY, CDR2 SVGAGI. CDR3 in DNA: TGTGCCAGCAGTTGGACATTTGAAGAGACCCAGTACTTC. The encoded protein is CASSWTFEETQYF.

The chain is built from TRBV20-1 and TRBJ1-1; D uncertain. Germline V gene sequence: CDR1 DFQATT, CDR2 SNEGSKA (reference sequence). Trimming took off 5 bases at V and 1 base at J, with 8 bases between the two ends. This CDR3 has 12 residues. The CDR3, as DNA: TGCAGTGCTGGCCGAGGGAACACTGAAGCTTTCTTT. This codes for CSAGRGNTEAFF.

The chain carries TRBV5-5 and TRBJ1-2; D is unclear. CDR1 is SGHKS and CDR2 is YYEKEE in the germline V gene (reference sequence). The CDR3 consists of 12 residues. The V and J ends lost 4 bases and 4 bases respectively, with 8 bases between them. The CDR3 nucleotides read TGTGCCAGCAGCCTTACTTCCTATGGCTACACCTTC. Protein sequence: CASSLTSYGYTF.